This is a list of T cell receptor beta chains from one sample in a study of OX40 agonist ivuxolimab in advanced cancers. Using immunoSEQ multiplex PCR, the repertoire was profiled, and TCRdb retains in-frame clones only, with some absent. The sample includes about 62,000 clones, roughly 87% seen only once; the top ten take under 0.85%. The sequences come from CD4+ or CD8+ T cells sorted from blood, collected in a trial of the OX40 agonist ivuxolimab. These receptor sequences come from an adult with an advanced solid tumor such as melanoma, head and neck, liver or kidney cancer. Both conserved end residues are trimmed from each CDR3. Each record gives: J gene, D gene, clone size, V gene, CDR3 protein. D genes are given only for firm matches. The size entry is marked missing in some rows and otherwise reads once, few, many or a size class.

j_call: TRBJ2-6
d_call: -
clone_size: -
v_call: TRBV6-1
cdr3_aa: ASSDDSRSSGANVLT

j_call: TRBJ1-3
d_call: -
clone_size: -
v_call: TRBV10-3
cdr3_aa: AIRPAISGNTIY

j_call: TRBJ1-2
d_call: -
clone_size: -
v_call: TRBV7-3
cdr3_aa: ASSPEGGYGYT

j_call: TRBJ1-3
d_call: -
clone_size: -
v_call: TRBV6-5
cdr3_aa: ASSYSAYSGNTIY

j_call: TRBJ1-2
d_call: -
clone_size: once
v_call: TRBV2
cdr3_aa: ASSEALIGNYGYT

j_call: TRBJ2-1
d_call: TRBD2
clone_size: -
v_call: TRBV2
cdr3_aa: ASNFLTSGRNNEQF

j_call: TRBJ2-1
d_call: -
clone_size: -
v_call: TRBV2
cdr3_aa: ASSEQLDNEQF

j_call: TRBJ2-3
d_call: TRBD1
clone_size: -
v_call: TRBV30
cdr3_aa: AWSSDRGLTDTQY

j_call: TRBJ2-3
d_call: -
clone_size: few
v_call: TRBV5-1
cdr3_aa: ASSLLGLGDTQY

j_call: TRBJ1-1
d_call: -
clone_size: -
v_call: TRBV28
cdr3_aa: ASSFYLLGTEAF

j_call: TRBJ1-4
d_call: TRBD1
clone_size: -
v_call: TRBV2
cdr3_aa: ASSADRGKLF

j_call: TRBJ1-1
d_call: -
clone_size: -
v_call: TRBV6-1
cdr3_aa: ASSEALGEKRAF

j_call: TRBJ2-1
d_call: -
clone_size: -
v_call: TRBV19
cdr3_aa: ASSNGDIGYNEQF

j_call: TRBJ2-1
d_call: -
clone_size: -
v_call: TRBV30
cdr3_aa: AWSKGNDNEQF

j_call: TRBJ1-1
d_call: -
clone_size: -
v_call: TRBV19
cdr3_aa: ASSMIRGEYAF

j_call: TRBJ2-5
d_call: -
clone_size: -
v_call: TRBV18
cdr3_aa: ASSPGQQETQY

j_call: TRBJ2-1
d_call: TRBD1
clone_size: -
v_call: TRBV5-1
cdr3_aa: ASSPERTGNGGF

j_call: TRBJ1-2
d_call: -
clone_size: -
v_call: TRBV10-3
cdr3_aa: AISQTGTSSDT

j_call: TRBJ1-1
d_call: -
clone_size: -
v_call: TRBV6-6
cdr3_aa: ASSYPDRGTEAF

j_call: TRBJ2-2
d_call: TRBD2
clone_size: -
v_call: TRBV15
cdr3_aa: ATSRGLAGGAAAGELF

j_call: TRBJ1-4
d_call: -
clone_size: -
v_call: TRBV12-5
cdr3_aa: ASGGTEGEKLF

j_call: TRBJ2-7
d_call: TRBD1
clone_size: -
v_call: TRBV5-1
cdr3_aa: ASSLGQGASLPEQY

j_call: TRBJ1-1
d_call: -
clone_size: few
v_call: TRBV29-1
cdr3_aa: SVAVIIRGNTEAF

j_call: TRBJ2-5
d_call: -
clone_size: once
v_call: TRBV9
cdr3_aa: ASSGKRASVDQEPQY

j_call: TRBJ1-1
d_call: -
clone_size: -
v_call: TRBV21-1
cdr3_aa: ASRMGGKAF

j_call: TRBJ2-7
d_call: -
clone_size: -
v_call: TRBV28
cdr3_aa: ASRPTGSAYEQY

j_call: TRBJ1-1
d_call: -
clone_size: -
v_call: TRBV25-1
cdr3_aa: ASTPGGAVNTEAF

j_call: TRBJ2-7
d_call: -
clone_size: -
v_call: TRBV6-5
cdr3_aa: ASSYSRTTYEQY

j_call: TRBJ2-3
d_call: -
clone_size: -
v_call: TRBV7-8
cdr3_aa: ASSPTATETDTQY

j_call: TRBJ1-1
d_call: -
clone_size: once
v_call: TRBV6-6
cdr3_aa: ASSYSALEGTEAF

j_call: TRBJ2-7
d_call: TRBD1
clone_size: -
v_call: TRBV9
cdr3_aa: ASSEGTGPYEQY